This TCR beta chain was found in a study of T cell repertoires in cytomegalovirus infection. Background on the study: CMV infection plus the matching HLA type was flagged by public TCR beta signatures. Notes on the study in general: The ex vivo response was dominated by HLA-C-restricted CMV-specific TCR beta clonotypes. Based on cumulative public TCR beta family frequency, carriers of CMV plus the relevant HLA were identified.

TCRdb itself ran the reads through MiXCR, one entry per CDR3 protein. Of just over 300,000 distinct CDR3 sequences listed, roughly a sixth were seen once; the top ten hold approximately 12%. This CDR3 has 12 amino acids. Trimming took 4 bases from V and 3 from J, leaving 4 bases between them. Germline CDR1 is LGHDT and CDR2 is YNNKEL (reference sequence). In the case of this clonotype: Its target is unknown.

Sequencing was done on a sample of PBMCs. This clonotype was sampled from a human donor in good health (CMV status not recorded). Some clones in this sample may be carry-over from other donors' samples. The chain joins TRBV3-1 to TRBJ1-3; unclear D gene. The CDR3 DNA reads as TGTGCCAGCAGCCCCGATGGAAACACCATATATTTT. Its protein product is CASSPDGNTIYF.